This T cell receptor (beta chain) was recorded in a study of CD8+CD57+ T cells in acquired aplastic anemia. Study context: On average, sorted CD4+ and CD8+ cells gave 3 to 3.5 ug of DNA. Whole-study findings and limits: Patient and control CD8+ Simpson's diversity was not significantly different.

V gave up 1 base and J gave up 7 bases; unmatched junction bases: 4. The germline V gene has CDR1 SGDLS and CDR2 YYNGEE. This CDR3 is 15 amino acids long. All patients picked for sequencing had shown, by flow cytometry, an expansion of CD8+CD57+ cells. Among the patients, all had severe acquired aplastic anemia. When blood sampling took place, the patients had received no therapy. Template material for TCR beta VDJ and CDR3 profiling consisted of genomic DNA. TCRdb reprocessed the reads via MiXCR and lists one record per CDR3 protein. The sample contains 250,000 to 350,000 distinct CDR3 sequences, roughly 59% of which appear only once. Points on this clonotype: Its target is unknown.

This clonotype was obtained from a human donor with aplastic anemia. Sequencing used sorted CD4+, CD8+, or CD8+CD57+ T cells (not recorded which) from PBMCs. The chain couples TRBV9 to TRBJ2-1; TRBD2 matches at 11 bases. The CDR3 sequence is CASSVTSGSMNEQFF. CDR3 in DNA: TGTGCCAGCAGCGTAACTAGCGGGAGTATGAATGAGCAGTTCTTC.